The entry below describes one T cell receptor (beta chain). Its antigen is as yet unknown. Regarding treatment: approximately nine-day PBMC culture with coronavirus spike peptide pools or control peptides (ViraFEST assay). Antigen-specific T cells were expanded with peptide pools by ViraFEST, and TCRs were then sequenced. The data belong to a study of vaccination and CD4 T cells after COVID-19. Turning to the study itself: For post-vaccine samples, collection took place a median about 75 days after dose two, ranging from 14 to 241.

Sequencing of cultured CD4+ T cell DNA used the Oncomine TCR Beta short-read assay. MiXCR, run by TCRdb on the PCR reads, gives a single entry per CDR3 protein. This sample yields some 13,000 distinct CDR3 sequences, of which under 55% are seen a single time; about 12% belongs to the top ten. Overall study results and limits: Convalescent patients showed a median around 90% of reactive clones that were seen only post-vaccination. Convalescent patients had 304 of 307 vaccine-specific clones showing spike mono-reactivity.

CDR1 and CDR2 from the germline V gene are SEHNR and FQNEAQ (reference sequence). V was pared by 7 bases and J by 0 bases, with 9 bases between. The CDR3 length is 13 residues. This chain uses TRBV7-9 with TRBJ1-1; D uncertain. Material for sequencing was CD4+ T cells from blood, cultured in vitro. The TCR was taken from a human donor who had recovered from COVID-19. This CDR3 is CASTRQMNTEAFF. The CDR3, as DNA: TGTGCCAGCACCCGACAAATGAACACTGAAGCTTTCTTT.